This is a list of T cell receptor beta chains from one sample in a study of blood T cell repertoires in COVID-19. Sequenced by immunoSEQ multiplex PCR; TCRdb stores in-frame clones only, minus some. This table holds around 250,000 clones, around 84% found once. Sample: peripheral blood. Receptors were obtained from a young woman with acute or convalescent COVID-19. Both conserved end residues are part of each CDR3. A D gene is named only where the DNA matches it firmly. Clone size is not always given. Where it is, it says once, few, many or a class for expanded clones.

J gene: TRBJ2-3; V gene: TRBV24-1; D gene: .; clone size: .; CDR3 length: 14; CDR3 protein: CATSDSASTDTQYF; CDR3 DNA: TGTGCCACCAGTGATAGCGCGAGCACAGATACGCAGTATTTT
J gene: TRBJ2-1; V gene: TRBV6-5; D gene: TRBD2; clone size: .; CDR3 length: 16; CDR3 protein: CASSLSSGITYNEQFF; CDR3 DNA: TGTGCCAGCAGTTTATCTAGCGGTATAACCTACAATGAGCAGTTCTTC
J gene: TRBJ1-1; V gene: TRBV7-9; D gene: .; clone size: .; CDR3 length: 13; CDR3 protein: CASSLARGTEAFF; CDR3 DNA: TGTGCCAGCAGCTTAGCTCGGGGCACTGAAGCTTTCTTT
J gene: TRBJ1-1; V gene: TRBV29-1; D gene: .; clone size: .; CDR3 length: 13; CDR3 protein: CSVDISGGTEAFF; CDR3 DNA: TGCAGCGTTGATATCTCGGGTGGGACTGAAGCTTTCTTT
J gene: TRBJ2-7; V gene: TRBV7-8; D gene: .; clone size: .; CDR3 length: 14; CDR3 protein: CASSLGREISEQYF; CDR3 DNA: TGTGCCAGCAGCTTAGGCCGGGAGATTTCCGAGCAGTACTTC
J gene: TRBJ1-6; V gene: TRBV28; D gene: TRBD1; clone size: .; CDR3 length: 15; CDR3 protein: CASSPETGYNSPLHF; CDR3 DNA: TGTGCCAGCAGCCCTGAGACAGGGTATAATTCACCCCTCCACTTT
J gene: TRBJ2-5; V gene: TRBV18; D gene: .; clone size: .; CDR3 length: 14; CDR3 protein: CASSPPGLGETQYF; CDR3 DNA: TGTGCCAGCTCACCACCGGGGCTGGGAGAGACCCAGTACTTC
J gene: TRBJ2-2; V gene: TRBV4-3; D gene: .; clone size: .; CDR3 length: 14; CDR3 protein: CASSPILGVGELFF; CDR3 DNA: TGCGCCAGCAGCCCGATCCTCGGGGTCGGGGAGCTGTTTTTT
J gene: TRBJ2-7; V gene: TRBV12-3/TRBV12-4; D gene: TRBD1; clone size: many; CDR3 length: 13; CDR3 protein: CASSSDRGYEQYF; CDR3 DNA: TGTGCCAGCAGTTCGGACAGGGGCTACGAGCAGTACTTC
J gene: TRBJ1-2; V gene: TRBV12-2; D gene: .; clone size: .; CDR3 length: 15; CDR3 protein: CASRLGGYPPYGYTF; CDR3 DNA: TGTGCAAGTCGCTTAGGAGGTTATCCCCCCTATGGCTACACCTTC
J gene: TRBJ1-6; V gene: TRBV7-8; D gene: .; clone size: many; CDR3 length: 15; CDR3 protein: CASSAQSSYNSPLHF; CDR3 DNA: TGTGCCAGCAGCGCACAGAGCTCCTATAATTCACCCCTCCACTTT
J gene: TRBJ1-2; V gene: TRBV18; D gene: TRBD1; clone size: few; CDR3 length: 16; CDR3 protein: CASSPSGTGDYYGYTF; CDR3 DNA: TGTGCCAGCTCACCCTCAGGGACAGGGGACTACTATGGCTACACCTTC
J gene: TRBJ1-2; V gene: TRBV7-2; D gene: TRBD1; clone size: many; CDR3 length: 17; CDR3 protein: CASSYPSPGQGFYGYTF; CDR3 DNA: TGTGCCAGCAGCTACCCTAGCCCGGGACAGGGGTTCTATGGCTACACCTTC
J gene: TRBJ2-7; V gene: TRBV5-6; D gene: .; clone size: .; CDR3 length: 14; CDR3 protein: CASSLGQFTYEQYF; CDR3 DNA: TGTGCCAGCAGCTTGGGACAGTTTACCTACGAGCAGTACTTC
J gene: TRBJ2-7; V gene: TRBV6-2/TRBV6-3; D gene: TRBD1; clone size: .; CDR3 length: 14; CDR3 protein: CASSYRTGPYEQYF; CDR3 DNA: TGTGCCAGCAGTTACCGGACAGGACCCTACGAGCAGTACTTC
J gene: TRBJ1-3; V gene: TRBV21-1; D gene: .; clone size: .; CDR3 length: 15; CDR3 protein: CASSQLDSSGNTIYF; CDR3 DNA: TGTGCCAGCAGCCAGCTAGACAGCTCTGGAAACACCATATATTTT
J gene: TRBJ2-5; V gene: TRBV5-8; D gene: .; clone size: .; CDR3 length: 15; CDR3 protein: CASSLMAGSRETQYF; CDR3 DNA: TGTGCCAGCAGCTTGATGGCGGGATCAAGGGAGACCCAGTACTTC
J gene: TRBJ2-1; V gene: TRBV6-2/TRBV6-3; D gene: TRBD2; clone size: .; CDR3 length: 13; CDR3 protein: CASSLAGFNEQFF; CDR3 DNA: TGTGCCAGCAGCTTAGCGGGGTTTAATGAGCAGTTCTTC
J gene: TRBJ1-1; V gene: TRBV10-2; D gene: .; clone size: .; CDR3 length: 14; CDR3 protein: CASSSEVRDTEAFF; CDR3 DNA: TGCGCCAGCAGTTCTGAGGTTCGGGACACTGAAGCTTTCTTT
J gene: TRBJ1-1; V gene: TRBV29-1; D gene: .; clone size: .; CDR3 length: 11; CDR3 protein: CSGVRLPEAFF; CDR3 DNA: TGCAGCGGCGTCCGGTTGCCTGAAGCTTTCTTT
J gene: TRBJ2-1; V gene: TRBV6-5; D gene: .; clone size: few; CDR3 length: 15; CDR3 protein: CASSTTGSSDNEQFF; CDR3 DNA: TGTGCCAGCAGCACCACAGGGTCAAGCGACAATGAGCAGTTCTTC
J gene: TRBJ1-5; V gene: TRBV6-2/TRBV6-3; D gene: TRBD1; clone size: .; CDR3 length: 14; CDR3 protein: CASSPGTENQPQHF; CDR3 DNA: TGTGCCAGCAGTCCCGGGACAGAAAATCAGCCCCAGCATTTT
J gene: TRBJ1-2; V gene: TRBV4-3; D gene: TRBD1; clone size: .; CDR3 length: 16; CDR3 protein: CASSQPNRGHGNGYTF; CDR3 DNA: TGCGCCAGCAGCCAACCGAACAGGGGGCATGGGAATGGCTACACCTTC
J gene: TRBJ1-5; V gene: TRBV30; D gene: .; clone size: once; CDR3 length: 13; CDR3 protein: CAWAGRPNQPQHF; CDR3 DNA: TGTGCCTGGGCAGGGCGGCCCAATCAGCCCCAGCATTTT
J gene: TRBJ2-2; V gene: TRBV19; D gene: TRBD2; clone size: once; CDR3 length: 16; CDR3 protein: CASRSYSTGGAGELFF; CDR3 DNA: TGTGCCAGTAGATCGTATAGTACGGGAGGGGCCGGGGAGCTGTTTTTT
J gene: TRBJ2-3; V gene: TRBV27; D gene: TRBD1; clone size: .; CDR3 length: 15; CDR3 protein: CASSLSRGRTDTQYF; CDR3 DNA: TGTGCCAGCAGTTTATCGAGGGGGCGGACAGATACGCAGTATTTT
J gene: TRBJ2-5; V gene: TRBV7-2; D gene: TRBD1; clone size: .; CDR3 length: 17; CDR3 protein: CASSSPPGTGGRETQYF; CDR3 DNA: TGTGCCAGCAGCTCGCCCCCCGGGACAGGGGGACGAGAGACCCAGTACTTC
J gene: TRBJ2-7; V gene: TRBV19; D gene: .; clone size: .; CDR3 length: 16; CDR3 protein: CASSAGWVLTSYEQYF; CDR3 DNA: TGTGCCAGTAGTGCCGGCTGGGTCCTGACTTCCTACGAGCAGTACTTC
J gene: TRBJ1-4; V gene: TRBV11-2; D gene: TRBD1; clone size: .; CDR3 length: 14; CDR3 protein: CASSPGTANEKLFF; CDR3 DNA: TGTGCCAGCAGCCCGGGGACAGCGAATGAAAAACTGTTTTTT
J gene: TRBJ1-2; V gene: TRBV11-2; D gene: TRBD1; clone size: .; CDR3 length: 16; CDR3 protein: CASSPLRGAVHYGYTF; CDR3 DNA: TGTGCCAGCAGCCCACTCAGGGGGGCGGTGCACTATGGCTACACCTTC
J gene: TRBJ1-5; V gene: TRBV30; D gene: TRBD1; clone size: .; CDR3 length: 15; CDR3 protein: CAWRPTGGSNQPQHF; CDR3 DNA: TGTGCCTGGAGGCCGACAGGGGGTAGCAATCAGCCCCAGCATTTT
J gene: TRBJ2-7; V gene: TRBV7-2; D gene: TRBD2; clone size: .; CDR3 length: 14; CDR3 protein: CASSLAGGYYEQYF; CDR3 DNA: TGTGCCAGCAGCTTAGCGGGGGGGTACTACGAGCAGTACTTC
J gene: TRBJ2-2; V gene: TRBV14; D gene: .; clone size: .; CDR3 length: 15; CDR3 protein: CASSPLQGSTGELFF; CDR3 DNA: TGTGCCAGCAGCCCCTTACAGGGATCCACCGGGGAGCTGTTTTTT
J gene: TRBJ2-1; V gene: TRBV4-2; D gene: TRBD2; clone size: .; CDR3 length: 17; CDR3 protein: CASSQESGRASYNEQFF; CDR3 DNA: TGTGCCAGCAGCCAAGAATCCGGGAGGGCCTCCTACAATGAGCAGTTCTTC
J gene: TRBJ2-3; V gene: TRBV6-4; D gene: .; clone size: .; CDR3 length: 16; CDR3 protein: CASSDINRVKADTQYF; CDR3 DNA: TGTGCCAGCAGTGATATAAACAGGGTCAAGGCAGATACGCAGTATTTT
J gene: TRBJ2-3; V gene: TRBV6-5; D gene: .; clone size: .; CDR3 length: 14; CDR3 protein: CASSSGGFTDTQYF; CDR3 DNA: TGTGCCAGCAGTTCTGGCGGTTTCACAGATACGCAGTATTTT
J gene: TRBJ1-4; V gene: TRBV10-1; D gene: .; clone size: few; CDR3 length: 12; CDR3 protein: CASSELGEKLFF; CDR3 DNA: TGCGCCAGCAGTGAACTAGGGGAAAAACTGTTTTTT
J gene: TRBJ1-4; V gene: TRBV9; D gene: .; clone size: .; CDR3 length: 17; CDR3 protein: CASSAPSGGREGEKLFF; CDR3 DNA: TGTGCCAGCAGCGCCCCCAGTGGAGGCAGGGAGGGGGAAAAACTGTTTTTT
J gene: TRBJ2-7; V gene: TRBV6-6; D gene: TRBD1; clone size: once; CDR3 length: 15; CDR3 protein: CASRDGQEPSYEQYF; CDR3 DNA: TGTGCCAGCCGCGACGGACAGGAACCATCCTACGAGCAGTACTTC
J gene: TRBJ1-4; V gene: TRBV18; D gene: TRBD1; clone size: .; CDR3 length: 15; CDR3 protein: CASSPRTGTNEKLFF; CDR3 DNA: TGTGCCAGCTCTCCTCGGACAGGAACTAATGAAAAACTGTTTTTT
J gene: TRBJ1-1; V gene: TRBV7-2; D gene: .; clone size: .; CDR3 length: 15; CDR3 protein: CASSLGGGVNTEAFF; CDR3 DNA: TGTGCCAGCAGCTTAGGCGGGGGCGTGAACACTGAAGCTTTCTTT
J gene: TRBJ1-2; V gene: TRBV10-3; D gene: TRBD1; clone size: .; CDR3 length: 18; CDR3 protein: CAISQFRDRGNTNYGYTF; CDR3 DNA: TGTGCCATCAGTCAATTTCGGGACAGGGGGAATACTAACTATGGCTACACCTTC
J gene: TRBJ1-3; V gene: TRBV6-5; D gene: TRBD1; clone size: .; CDR3 length: 16; CDR3 protein: CASSYSGQGSGNTIYF; CDR3 DNA: TGTGCCAGCAGTTACTCTGGACAGGGGTCTGGAAACACCATATATTTT
J gene: TRBJ1-1; V gene: TRBV5-1; D gene: .; clone size: .; CDR3 length: 14; CDR3 protein: CASSFRGQDTEAFF; CDR3 DNA: TGCGCCAGCAGCTTCAGGGGACAAGACACTGAAGCTTTCTTT
J gene: TRBJ2-5; V gene: TRBV6-5; D gene: TRBD1; clone size: .; CDR3 length: 13; CDR3 protein: CASSWDSRETQYF; CDR3 DNA: TGTGCCAGCAGTTGGGACAGTCGGGAGACCCAGTACTTC
J gene: TRBJ2-2; V gene: TRBV29-1; D gene: .; clone size: .; CDR3 length: 13; CDR3 protein: CSVATPRSGELFF; CDR3 DNA: TGCAGCGTAGCGACTCCTAGATCCGGGGAGCTGTTTTTT
J gene: TRBJ2-1; V gene: TRBV6-5; D gene: TRBD2; clone size: .; CDR3 length: 14; CDR3 protein: CASRGLAGYNEQFF; CDR3 DNA: TGTGCCAGCCGGGGACTAGCGGGTTACAATGAGCAGTTCTTC
J gene: TRBJ2-2; V gene: TRBV27; D gene: .; clone size: .; CDR3 length: 15; CDR3 protein: CASSLSGRNTGELFF; CDR3 DNA: TGTGCCAGCAGTTTATCAGGGAGGAACACCGGGGAGCTGTTTTTT
J gene: TRBJ2-7; V gene: TRBV27; D gene: TRBD2; clone size: .; CDR3 length: 15; CDR3 protein: CASSLSSGRGYEQYF; CDR3 DNA: TGTGCCAGCAGTTTATCGAGCGGGAGGGGCTACGAGCAGTACTTC
J gene: TRBJ2-7; V gene: TRBV5-4; D gene: TRBD2; clone size: .; CDR3 length: 14; CDR3 protein: CASSFVPAGDEQYF; CDR3 DNA: TGTGCCAGCAGCTTCGTTCCAGCGGGAGACGAGCAGTACTTC
J gene: TRBJ1-4; V gene: TRBV6-5; D gene: TRBD1; clone size: once; CDR3 length: 13; CDR3 protein: CAIQTGHGEKLFF; CDR3 DNA: TGTGCCATCCAGACAGGGCACGGTGAAAAACTGTTTTTT
J gene: TRBJ2-7; V gene: TRBV12-3/TRBV12-4; D gene: .; clone size: .; CDR3 length: 13; CDR3 protein: CASSLAFSPGQYF; CDR3 DNA: TGTGCCAGCAGTTTAGCCTTTTCTCCCGGGCAGTACTTC
J gene: TRBJ1-4; V gene: TRBV7-8; D gene: TRBD1; clone size: .; CDR3 length: 16; CDR3 protein: CASSLEWTGGREKLFF; CDR3 DNA: TGTGCCAGCAGCTTAGAGTGGACAGGGGGCAGGGAAAAACTGTTTTTT
J gene: TRBJ2-3; V gene: TRBV27; D gene: TRBD2; clone size: .; CDR3 length: 12; CDR3 protein: CAVVAGLDTQYF; CDR3 DNA: TGTGCCGTGGTAGCGGGGTTAGATACGCAGTATTTT
J gene: TRBJ2-3; V gene: TRBV27; D gene: .; clone size: .; CDR3 length: 15; CDR3 protein: CASSFRLGGTDTQYF; CDR3 DNA: TGTGCCAGCAGCTTTAGACTAGGGGGCACAGATACGCAGTATTTT
J gene: TRBJ2-4; V gene: TRBV29-1; D gene: .; clone size: .; CDR3 length: 15; CDR3 protein: CSVFAAVTAKNIQYF; CDR3 DNA: TGCAGCGTTTTCGCGGCCGTCACAGCCAAAAACATTCAGTACTTC